This T cell receptor beta chain is from a study of blood T cell repertoires in COVID-19. Study summary: Samples taken during acute and convalescent COVID-19 were collected in the United States, Italy and Spain. PBMCs, B-cell-depleted T cells, or T cells provided the cDNA or gDNA that made up the material.

Self-reported history from a screening survey and questionnaire set each donor's cohort. Sequencing was performed with immunoSEQ multiplex PCR; in TCRdb, only in-frame clones are kept and a portion is missing. The sample records over 350,000 clones, about 90% being singletons. From germline, CDR1 is SNHLY and CDR2 FYNNEI. The CDR3 consists of 17 residues. The V and J ends lost 6 bases and 3 bases respectively, with 21 bases between them. Material for sequencing was PBMCs or T cells enriched from blood (not recorded which). The TCR originated in a woman aged 18-29 years with acute COVID-19. The V gene is TRBV2, the J gene TRBJ2-1; a possible D gene is TRBD1 (5 bases). CDR3 DNA: TGTGCCAGCAGCCAGGGTACGGCGGTTTTCAACTACAATGAGCAGTTCTTC. Residues: CASSQGTAVFNYNEQFF.